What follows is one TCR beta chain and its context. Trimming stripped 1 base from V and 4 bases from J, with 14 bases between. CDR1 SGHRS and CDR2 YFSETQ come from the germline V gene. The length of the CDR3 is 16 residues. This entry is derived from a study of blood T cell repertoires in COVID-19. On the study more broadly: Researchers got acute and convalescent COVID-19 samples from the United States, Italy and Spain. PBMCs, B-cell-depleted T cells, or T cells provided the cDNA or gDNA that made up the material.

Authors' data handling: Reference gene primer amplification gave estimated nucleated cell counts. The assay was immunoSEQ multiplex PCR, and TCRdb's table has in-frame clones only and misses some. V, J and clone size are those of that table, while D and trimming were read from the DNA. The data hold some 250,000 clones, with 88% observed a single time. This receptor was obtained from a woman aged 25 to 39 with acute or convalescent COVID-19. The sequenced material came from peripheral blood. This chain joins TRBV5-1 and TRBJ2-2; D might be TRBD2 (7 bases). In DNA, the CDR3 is TGCGCCAGCAGCTTGATAGGGGGGGCTCCCACCGGGGAGCTGTTTTTT. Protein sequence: CASSLIGGAPTGELFF.